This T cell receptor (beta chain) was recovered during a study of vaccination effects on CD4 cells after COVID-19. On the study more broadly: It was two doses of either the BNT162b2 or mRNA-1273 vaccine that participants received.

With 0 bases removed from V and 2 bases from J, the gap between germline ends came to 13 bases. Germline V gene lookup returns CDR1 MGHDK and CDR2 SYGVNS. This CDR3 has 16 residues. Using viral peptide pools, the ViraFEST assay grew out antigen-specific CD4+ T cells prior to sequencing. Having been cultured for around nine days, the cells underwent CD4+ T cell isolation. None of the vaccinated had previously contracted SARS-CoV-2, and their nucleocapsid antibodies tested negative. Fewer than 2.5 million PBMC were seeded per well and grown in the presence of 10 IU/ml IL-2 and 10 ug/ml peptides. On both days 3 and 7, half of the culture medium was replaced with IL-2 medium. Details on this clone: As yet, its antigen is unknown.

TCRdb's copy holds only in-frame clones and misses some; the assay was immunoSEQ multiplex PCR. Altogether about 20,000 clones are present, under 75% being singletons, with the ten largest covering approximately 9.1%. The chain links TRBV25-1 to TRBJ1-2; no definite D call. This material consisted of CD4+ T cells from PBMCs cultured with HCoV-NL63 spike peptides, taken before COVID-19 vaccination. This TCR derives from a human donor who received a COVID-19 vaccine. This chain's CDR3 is CASSEYEAGRNYGYTF. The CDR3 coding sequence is TGTGCCAGCAGTGAATATGAAGCAGGACGAAACTATGGCTACACCTTC.